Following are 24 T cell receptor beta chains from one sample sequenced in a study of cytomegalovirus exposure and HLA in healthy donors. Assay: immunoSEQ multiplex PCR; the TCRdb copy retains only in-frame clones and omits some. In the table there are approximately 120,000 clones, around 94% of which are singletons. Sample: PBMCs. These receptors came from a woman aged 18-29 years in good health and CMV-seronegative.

This CDR3 reads CASSFRGQDLEKLFF. The CDR3 bases are TGTGCCAGCAGTTTCCGGGGACAGGATCTAGAAAAACTGTTTTTT. The chain combines TRBV28 with TRBJ1-4, with 8 bases lining up with TRBD1. Trimming took 3 bases from V and 8 from J; bases not matched to a gene: 8. Looked up from germline, CDR1 is MDHEN and CDR2 is SYDVKM. This CDR3 spans 15 amino acids.

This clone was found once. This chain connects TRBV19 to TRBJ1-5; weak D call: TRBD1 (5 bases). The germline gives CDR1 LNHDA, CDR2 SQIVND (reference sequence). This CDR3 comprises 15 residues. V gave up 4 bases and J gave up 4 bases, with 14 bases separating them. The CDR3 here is CASSRLMQGNQPQHF. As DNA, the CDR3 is TGTGCCAGTAGTAGACTTATGCAGGGAAATCAGCCCCAGCATTTT.

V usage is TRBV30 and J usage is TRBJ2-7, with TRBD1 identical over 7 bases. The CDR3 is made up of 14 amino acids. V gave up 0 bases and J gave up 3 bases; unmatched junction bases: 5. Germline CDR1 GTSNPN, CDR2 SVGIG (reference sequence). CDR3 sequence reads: CAWSVLDRSYEQYF. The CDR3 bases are TGTGCCTGGAGTGTACTGGACAGGAGCTACGAGCAGTACTTC.

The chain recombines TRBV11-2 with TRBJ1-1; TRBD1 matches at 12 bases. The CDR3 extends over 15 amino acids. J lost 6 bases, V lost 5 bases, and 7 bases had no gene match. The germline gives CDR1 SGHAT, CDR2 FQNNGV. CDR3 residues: CASSAGDRGLSEAFF. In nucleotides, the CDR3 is TGTGCCAGCAGCGCCGGGGACAGGGGGCTTTCTGAAGCTTTCTTT. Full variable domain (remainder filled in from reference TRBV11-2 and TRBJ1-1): EAGVAQSPRYKIIEKRQSVAFWCNPISGHATLYWYQQILGQGPKLLIQFQNNGVVDDSQLPKDRFSAERLKGVDSTLKIQPAKLEDSAVYLCASSAGDRGLSEAFFGQGTRLTVV.

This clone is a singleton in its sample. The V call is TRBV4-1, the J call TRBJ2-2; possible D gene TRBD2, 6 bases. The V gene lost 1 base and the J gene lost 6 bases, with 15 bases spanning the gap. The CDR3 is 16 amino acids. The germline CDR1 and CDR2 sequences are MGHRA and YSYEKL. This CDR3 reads CASSQVAGNLAGELFF. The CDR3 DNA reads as TGCGCCAGCAGCCAAGTTGCGGGGAACCTCGCCGGGGAGCTGTTTTTT.

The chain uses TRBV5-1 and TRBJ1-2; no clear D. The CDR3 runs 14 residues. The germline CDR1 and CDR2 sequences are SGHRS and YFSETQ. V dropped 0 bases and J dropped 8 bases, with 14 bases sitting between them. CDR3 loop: CASSLDEGLGGYTF. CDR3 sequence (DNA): TGCGCCAGCAGCTTGGATGAGGGCTTGGGAGGCTACACCTTC.

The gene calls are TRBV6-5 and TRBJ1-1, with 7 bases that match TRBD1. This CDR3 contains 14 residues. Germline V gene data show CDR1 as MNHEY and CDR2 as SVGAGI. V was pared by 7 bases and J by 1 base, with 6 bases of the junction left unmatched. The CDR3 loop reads CASTYGTENTEAFF. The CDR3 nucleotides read TGTGCCAGCACCTACGGGACAGAGAACACTGAAGCTTTCTTT.

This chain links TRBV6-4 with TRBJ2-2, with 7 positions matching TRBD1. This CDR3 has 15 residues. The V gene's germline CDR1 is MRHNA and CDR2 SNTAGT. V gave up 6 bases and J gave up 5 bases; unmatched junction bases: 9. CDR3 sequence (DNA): TGTGCCAGCAGCGCCGCGACAGGGAGTACCGGGGAGCTGTTTTTT. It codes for CASSAATGSTGELFF.

The DNA for the CDR3 is TGCAGCGTTAAGCGCGGGCTTACCTACGAGCAGTACTTC. Its protein product is CSVKRGLTYEQYF. This rearrangement joins TRBV29-1 to TRBJ2-7, with TRBD2 as a possible D gene (5 bases). CDR3 size: 13 residues. From germline, CDR1 is SQVTM and CDR2 ANQGSEA. The V gene lost 5 bases and the J gene lost 2 bases, with 13 bases spanning the gap.

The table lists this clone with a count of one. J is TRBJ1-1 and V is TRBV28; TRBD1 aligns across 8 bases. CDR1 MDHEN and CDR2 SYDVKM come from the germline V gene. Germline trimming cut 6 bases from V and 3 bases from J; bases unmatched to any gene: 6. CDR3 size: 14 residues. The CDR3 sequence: CASRPPGGHTEAFF. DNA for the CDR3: TGTGCCAGCAGACCGCCAGGGGGCCACACTGAAGCTTTCTTT.

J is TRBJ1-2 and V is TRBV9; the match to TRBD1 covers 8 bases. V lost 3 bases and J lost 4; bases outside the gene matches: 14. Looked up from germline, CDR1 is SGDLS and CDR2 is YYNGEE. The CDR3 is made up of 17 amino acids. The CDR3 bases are TGTGCCAGCAGCGACCCACAAAAGGGGACAGGAGCCTATGGCTACACCTTC. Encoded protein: CASSDPQKGTGAYGYTF. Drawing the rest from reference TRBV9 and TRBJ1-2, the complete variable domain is DSGVTQTPKHLITATGQRVTLRCSPRSGDLSVYWYQQSLDQGLQFLIQYYNGEERAKGNILERFSAQQFPDLHSELNLSSLELGDSALYFCASSDPQKGTGAYGYTFGSGTRLTVV.

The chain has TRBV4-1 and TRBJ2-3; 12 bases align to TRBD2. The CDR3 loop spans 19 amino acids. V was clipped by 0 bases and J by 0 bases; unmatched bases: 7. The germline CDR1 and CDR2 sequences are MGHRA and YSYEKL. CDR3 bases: TGCGCCAGCAGCCAAGAGCTAGCGGGGGGGTTACGGAGCACAGATACGCAGTATTTT. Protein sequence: CASSQELAGGLRSTDTQYF.

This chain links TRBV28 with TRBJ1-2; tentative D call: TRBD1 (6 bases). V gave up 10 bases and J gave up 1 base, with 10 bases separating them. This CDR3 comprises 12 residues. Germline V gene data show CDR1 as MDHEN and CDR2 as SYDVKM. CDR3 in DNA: TGTGCCACTCGGACAGATAACTATGGCTACACCTTC. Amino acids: CATRTDNYGYTF.

The CDR3 coding sequence is TGTGCCAGCTCACCGAGGCGGGGGGCCGGATTCACAGATACGCAGTATTTT. Amino acids: CASSPRRGAGFTDTQYF. The rearrangement links TRBV18 to TRBJ2-3; the match to TRBD2 covers 8 bases. Germline V gene sequence: CDR1 KGHSH, CDR2 LQKENI. The CDR3 runs to 17 residues. Trimming took 3 bases from V and 2 from J; bases not matched to a gene: 10.

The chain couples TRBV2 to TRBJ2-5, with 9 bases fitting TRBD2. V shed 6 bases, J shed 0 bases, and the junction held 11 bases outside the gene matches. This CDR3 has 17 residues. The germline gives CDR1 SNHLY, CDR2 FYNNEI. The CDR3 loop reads CASRASTGGRDQETQYF. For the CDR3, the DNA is TGTGCCAGCAGAGCATCTACTGGCGGGAGGGACCAAGAGACCCAGTACTTC.

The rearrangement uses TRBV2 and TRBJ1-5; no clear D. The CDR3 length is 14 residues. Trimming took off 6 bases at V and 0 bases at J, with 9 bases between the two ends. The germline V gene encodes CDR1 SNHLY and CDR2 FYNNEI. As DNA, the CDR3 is TGTGCCAGCAGCACATGGAGTAGCAATCAGCCCCAGCATTTT. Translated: CASSTWSSNQPQHF.

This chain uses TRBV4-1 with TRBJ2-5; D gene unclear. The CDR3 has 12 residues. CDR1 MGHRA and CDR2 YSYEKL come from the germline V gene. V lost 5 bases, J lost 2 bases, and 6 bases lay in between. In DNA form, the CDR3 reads TGCGCCAGCAGCGGCTCACAAGAGACCCAGTACTTC. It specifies CASSGSQETQYF.

The CDR3 spells CSVWGQGEGGYTF. In DNA, the CDR3 is TGCAGCGTGTGGGGACAGGGGGAAGGAGGCTACACCTTC. The genes are TRBV29-1 and TRBJ1-2; the match to TRBD1 covers 11 bases. This CDR3 has 13 amino acids. Germline V gene sequence: CDR1 SQVTM, CDR2 ANQGSEA. V lost 6 bases, J lost 8 bases, and 8 bases stayed unmatched.

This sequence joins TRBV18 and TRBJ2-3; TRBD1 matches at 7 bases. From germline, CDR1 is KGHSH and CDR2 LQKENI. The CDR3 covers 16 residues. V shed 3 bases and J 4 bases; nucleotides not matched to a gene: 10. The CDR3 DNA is TGTGCCAGCTCACCGGGACAGAGTTCAAGGGCAGATACGCAGTATTTT. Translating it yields CASSPGQSSRADTQYF.

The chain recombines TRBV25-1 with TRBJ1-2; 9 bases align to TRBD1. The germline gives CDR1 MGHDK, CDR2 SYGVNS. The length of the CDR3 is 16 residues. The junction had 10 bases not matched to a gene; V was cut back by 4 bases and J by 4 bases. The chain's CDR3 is CASSGRDGQGFYGYTF. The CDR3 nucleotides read TGTGCCAGCAGTGGTCGGGACGGACAGGGGTTCTATGGCTACACCTTC.

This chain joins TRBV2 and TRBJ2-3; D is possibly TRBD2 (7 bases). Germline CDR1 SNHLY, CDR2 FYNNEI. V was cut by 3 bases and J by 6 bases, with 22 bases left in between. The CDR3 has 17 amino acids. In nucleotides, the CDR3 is TGTGCCAGCAGTGAGTTTGGTGGGGGGGCCGGAATGGATACGCAGTATTTT. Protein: CASSEFGGGAGMDTQYF.

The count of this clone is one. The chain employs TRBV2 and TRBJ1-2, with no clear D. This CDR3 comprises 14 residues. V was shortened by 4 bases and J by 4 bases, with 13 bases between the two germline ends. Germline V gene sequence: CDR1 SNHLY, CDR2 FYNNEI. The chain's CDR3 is CASSAPDQAYGYTF. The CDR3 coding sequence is TGTGCCAGCAGTGCCCCAGACCAGGCCTATGGCTACACCTTC.

The CDR3 nucleotides are TGTGCCAGCAACCGCGGGGGGAGGTCCTACGAGCAGTACTTC. This sequence encodes CASNRGGRSYEQYF. The V and J genes are TRBV7-9 and TRBJ2-7; 8 bases are a match to TRBD2. The germline CDR1 and CDR2 sequences are SEHNR and FQNEAQ (reference sequence). With V trimmed by 7 bases and J by 1 base, 6 bases remained unmatched. CDR3 length: 14 residues. The variable domain in full, completed from reference TRBV7-9 and TRBJ2-7, reads DTGVSQNPRHKITKRGQNVTFRCDPISEHNRLYWYRQTLGQGPEFLTYFQNEAQLEKSRLLSDRFSAERPKGSFSTLEIQRTEQGDSAMYLCASNRGGRSYEQYFGPGTRLTVT.

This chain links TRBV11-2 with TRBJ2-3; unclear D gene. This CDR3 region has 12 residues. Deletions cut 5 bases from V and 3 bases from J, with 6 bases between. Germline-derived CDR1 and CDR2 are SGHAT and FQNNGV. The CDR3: CASSLMTDTQYF. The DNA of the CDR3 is TGTGCCAGCAGCCTAATGACAGATACGCAGTATTTT.